This T cell receptor beta chain was retrieved from a study of T cell changes during pregnancy in multiple sclerosis. This CDR3 contains 17 residues. J was trimmed by 5 bases and V by 5 bases; bases with no gene match: 12. Looked up from germline, CDR1 is MDHEN and CDR2 is SYDVKM. Here immunoSEQ multiplex PCR was the method, and the copy in TCRdb shows in-frame clones only, minus some. The sample records roughly 42,000 clones, about 85% being singletons. This specimen consisted of CD4+ T cells from peripheral blood mononuclear cells, obtained in the second trimester of pregnancy. The source is a female donor with multiple sclerosis, enrolled in a pregnancy study. The genes are TRBV28 and TRBJ1-5; 10 bases are a match to TRBD1. CDR3 bases: TGTGCCAGCAGTGCAGGGGGTGGACAGGGGGTTTATCAGCCCCAGCATTTT. This encodes CASSAGGGQGVYQPQHF.